This TCR beta chain originates from a study of cytomegalovirus exposure and HLA in healthy donors. With 60 Vbeta and 13 Jbeta primers, the PCR was carried out. The protocol was immunoSEQ multiplex PCR, while the TCRdb copy is restricted to in-frame clones and leaves out a portion. The table records about 82,000 clones, around 80% of them present only once. Study-wide results and caveats: Cytomegalovirus association was assigned to some 160 TCR beta chains. Certain sequence variants were highly shared and formed a cluster, and this cluster was likely a sequencing artifact.

Worth noting for this clone: Its antigen is undetermined. Distinct nucleotide sequences in the sample also encode this CDR3.

What was sequenced was PBMCs. This receptor was identified in a human donor in good health.

The CDR3 protein is CASSLAGTGELFF. The CDR3, as DNA: TGTGCCAGCAGCTTAGCCGGCACCGGGGAGCTGTTTTTT. This chain uses TRBV11-2 with TRBJ2-2, with D unresolved. The CDR3 totals 13 residues. Germline lookup yields CDR1 SGHAT and CDR2 FQNNGV. V shed 1 base and J shed 4 bases, with 4 bases lying between them.